This T cell receptor (beta chain) was captured in a study of T-cell reconstitution after alpha-beta-depleted transplantation in children. Whole-study results and caveats: Reportedly, roughly two months post-transplant, alpha-beta T cells arose from several hundred expanded graft clones. T-cell counts and diversity at one year post-transplant came mainly from newly produced T cells. At day 60, the high TCRbeta diversity found in some patients originated from recipient T cells and thymic progenitors that had survived.

During its preparation, the TCRbeta library received unique molecular identifiers. TCRdb processed the PCR reads anew with MiXCR; each CDR3 protein has one entry. The sample records around 450,000 distinct CDR3 sequences, about 10% being singletons. With 5 bases clipped from V and 4 bases from J, the junction kept 6 bases outside the gene matches. In germline, CDR1 is MNHEY, CDR2 SMNVEV (reference sequence). This CDR3 is built from 15 residues. This clonotype was found many times. Its specificity is unknown. Sequencing used PBMCs, obtained before TCRalphabeta/CD19-depleted stem cell transplant. This receptor was identified in a child aged 2 to 15 with inherited bone marrow failure, due to receive a stem cell transplant. This chain connects TRBV27 to TRBJ2-4, with 9 positions matching TRBD2. This CDR3 is CASSPRLAEKNIQYF. The DNA for the CDR3 is TGTGCCAGCAGTCCGCGACTAGCGGAGAAAAACATTCAGTACTTC.